The 5 T cell receptor beta chains given below trace back to one sample, sequenced in a study of blood T cells in healthy people across ages. Through a sample-barcoded 5' primer and a J-beta primer mix, a second PCR was run for roughly 7 to 11 cycles. TCRdb itself ran the 5' RACE reads through MiXCR, one entry per CDR3 protein. This table has fewer than 1,000,000 distinct CDR3 sequences, roughly 44% appearing once. Sequenced sample: blood. These receptors all come from a man aged 55 to 69 in good health.

CDR3 sequence (DNA): TGCGCCAGCAGCCGGGGGGAGGGTATCACTGAAGCTTTCTTT. It codes for CASSRGEGITEAFF. V gene TRBV5-1 combines with J gene TRBJ1-1; TRBD1 is a possible D gene (5 bases). CDR1 and CDR2 from the germline V gene are SGHRS and YFSETQ. The ends were cut back, 4 bases at V and 4 bases at J, with 14 bases in the middle. This CDR3 has 14 amino acids.

A few counts support this clonotype. For the CDR3, the DNA is TGTGCCAGCAGCTCCTCTGGGACTAGCGGGGGGGCCAGACTCTACAATGAGCAGTTCTTC. Its translation is CASSSSGTSGGARLYNEQFF. J is TRBJ2-1 and V is TRBV5-5; 16 nucleotides match TRBD2. This CDR3 region has 20 residues. Germline CDR1 SGHKS, CDR2 YYEKEE (reference sequence). V trimming: 3 bases; J trimming: 3 bases; junction bases outside the gene matches: 12.

The J gene is TRBJ1-5, the V gene TRBV9; 10 bases are shared with TRBD1. The length of the CDR3 is 15 residues. J gave up 6 bases and V 2 bases, and 5 bases lay outside the gene matches. CDR1 and CDR2 from the germline V gene are SGDLS and YYNGEE. The CDR3 reads CASSVGTGDSQPQHF. Here the CDR3 DNA reads TGTGCCAGCAGCGTTGGGACAGGGGATAGTCAGCCCCAGCATTTT. Filled out from reference TRBV9 and TRBJ1-5, the complete variable domain reads DSGVTQTPKHLITATGQRVTLRCSPRSGDLSVYWYQQSLDQGLQFLIQYYNGEERAKGNILERFSAQQFPDLHSELNLSSLELGDSALYFCASSVGTGDSQPQHFGDGTRLSIL.

This clonotype was observed a few times. V and J are TRBV9 and TRBJ2-1; no clear D. CDR1 SGDLS and CDR2 YYNGEE come from the germline V gene. This CDR3 spans 16 amino acids. The germline V and J ends were trimmed by 4 bases and 4 bases, with 18 bases remaining between them. Here the CDR3 DNA reads TGTGCCAGCAGCATCGGACCGACCCTGGGTTACAATGAGCAGTTCTTC. Translating gives CASSIGPTLGYNEQFF.

V gene TRBV6-5 combines with J gene TRBJ2-1, with D possibly matching TRBD1 (5 bases). The CDR3 consists of 14 residues. Trimming took 5 bases from V and 8 from J, leaving 16 bases between them. CDR1 MNHEY and CDR2 SVGAGI come from the germline V gene. DNA of the CDR3: TGTGCCAGCAGTCGTACACTACAGGTGCATGAGCAGTTCTTC. It yields the protein CASSRTLQVHEQFF.